This T cell receptor (beta chain) emerged from a study of Ad26.COV2.S vaccination and SARS-CoV-2 variants (dated by TCRdb to 2020 to 2023). Looking at the study overall: Vaccine-arm donors came from COV1001, a multicentre, randomized, double-blind, placebo-controlled phase I-IIa trial of Ad26.COV2.S in healthy adults. Ad26.COV2.S was administered intramuscularly at a dose of 5x10^10 or 1x10^11 viral particles, either as one shot or as two shots given 56 days apart. Sequencing of the TCRbeta repertoire served to evaluate the specificity and breadth of SARS-CoV-2-reactive T cell receptors following Ad26.COV2.S vaccination. The TCR-sequenced set comprised approximately 32 samples: some 20 Ad26.COV2.S vaccine recipients, 5 placebo recipients and 8 SARS-CoV-2 convalescent individuals. Trial participants were randomized into five groups of five, in which low-dose or high-dose Ad26.COV2.S was given once or twice, or placebo was given on both occasions. Investigators did not know the trial group allocation while performing experiments and assessing outcomes. The investigation overall reported the following: The authors noted that the TCR breadth and depth analyses may have underestimated total T cell responses. Ad26.COV2.S recipients had higher spike-specific TCR breadth than placebo recipients (P = 0.0014). Comparable non-spike TCR breadth was observed between vaccine and placebo recipients, consistent with only spike being contained in the vaccine. The study lacked the statistical power to compare responses across vaccine doses or regimens. Substantial breadth of spike-specific CD8+ and CD4+ T cell responses was reported after vaccination.

The immunoSEQ Assay was used to sequence TCRbeta CDR3 regions. After extraction, genomic DNA underwent amplification by bias-controlled multiplex PCR, followed by high-throughput sequencing. In the paper's pipeline: To quantify the absolute abundance of every unique TCRbeta CDR3 region, sequences were collapsed and filtered. T cell fraction was estimated by normalizing TCRbeta template counts to usable DNA, with usable DNA measured through amplification of reference genes found in all nucleated cells. Repertoire TCRs were annotated as SARS-CoV-2-specific by exact matching of V gene, CDR3 amino acid sequence and J gene to a known reactive TCR set. The reference SARS-CoV-2 TCR set was obtained from MIRA and was filtered for enrichment in COVID-19-positive ImmuneCODE repertoires, whereby public or cross-reactive TCRs were removed. Drawing on the MIRA antigens, annotated TCRs were analysed further at the level of specific ORF or position within ORF. Breadth was defined as the number of annotated unique rearrangements divided by the total number of unique productive rearrangements, and depth was defined as the summed frequency of the annotated unique rearrangements. Two-sided Wilcoxon rank-sum tests were applied when comparing TCR breadth between groups. TCRdb took over this immuneACCESS table, retaining in-frame rearrangements with V and J assigned. Such tables are incomplete; in checked studies, under half of the missing clones stem from an unresolved V gene, and the remainder is unexplained. V and J calls and clone size come straight from that table; D and trimming were deduced from the DNA. This sample has about 440,000 clones in its table, and 90% of those were observed once. The ten largest clones add up to approximately 4.3% of the sample.

The germline V gene (reference sequence) yields SGHKS for CDR1 and YYEKEE for CDR2. Spanning cysteine to phenylalanine, the CDR3 consists of 15 amino acids. The DNA shown is the 45-base CDR3, in frame from base 1. Trimming at the junction amounts to 4 bases on V and 0 bases on J, and the germline ends lie 10 bases apart. This clone was picked up one time. Its binding antigen is unknown. Base quality data are lacking; no much larger clone is found one base away. The treatment or condition label here, explained by the study, means: 15 to 20 received Ad26.COV2.S at low or high dose, single or two shots; 5 received placebo; per-sample allocation not given. Repertoires of vaccine and placebo recipients were sequenced from samples collected on day 63 after the first injection. Between 29 July and 7 August 2020, Cohort 1b enrolled 20 to 30 adults aged 18-55 years at one site in Boston, USA. Ad26.COV2.S was a replication-incompetent adenovirus type 26 vector expressing a prefusion-stabilized SARS-CoV-2 spike protein from the original Wuhan strain.

Sequencing was performed on peripheral blood, taken in a trial of Ad26.COV2.S vaccine versus placebo. The source is a person aged 18-60 years who received the Ad26.COV2.S COVID-19 vaccine or a placebo. The chain is assembled from TRBV5-5 and TRBJ2-2; TRBD2 might be the D gene, on 6 matching bases. The nucleotides read TGTGCCAGCAGCCTCCGACTAGCGAACACCGGGGAGCTGTTTTTT. This yields the protein CASSLRLANTGELFF.